The present T cell receptor beta chain was sequenced within a study of T cells in Graves' hyperthyroidism and ophthalmopathy. This clonotype was seen repeatedly, ten times or more. Antigen specificity is unknown. Findings and caveats of the study: Model output signaled ophthalmopathy a median about seven months ahead of onset.

Patients aged 18 to 65 had newly diagnosed hyperthyroidism lasting under 2 months. The TCR beta CDR3 regions underwent amplification using RNA transcripts as the source. In the first-round RT-PCR of the TCR CDR3, the HTBI primer set was used. From the multiplex PCR reads, TCRdb called clonotypes with MiXCR, one entry per CDR3 protein. The top ten hold under 65% of the sample, which has over 200,000 distinct CDR3 sequences, roughly 15% seen once. The CDR3 spans 15 residues. V lost 3 bases to trimming and J lost 0 bases, with 10 bases between them. The sequence was collected from a man aged 50 to 60 with Graves' hyperthyroidism. The sample consisted of blood. The chain recombines TRBV12-3 or TRBV12-4 with TRBJ2-3, with D tentatively TRBD1 or TRBD2 (5 bases each). The DNA for the CDR3 is TGTGCCAGCAGTTTGATGGGGGATAGCACAGATACGCAGTATTTT. Amino acid sequence: CASSLMGDSTDTQYF.